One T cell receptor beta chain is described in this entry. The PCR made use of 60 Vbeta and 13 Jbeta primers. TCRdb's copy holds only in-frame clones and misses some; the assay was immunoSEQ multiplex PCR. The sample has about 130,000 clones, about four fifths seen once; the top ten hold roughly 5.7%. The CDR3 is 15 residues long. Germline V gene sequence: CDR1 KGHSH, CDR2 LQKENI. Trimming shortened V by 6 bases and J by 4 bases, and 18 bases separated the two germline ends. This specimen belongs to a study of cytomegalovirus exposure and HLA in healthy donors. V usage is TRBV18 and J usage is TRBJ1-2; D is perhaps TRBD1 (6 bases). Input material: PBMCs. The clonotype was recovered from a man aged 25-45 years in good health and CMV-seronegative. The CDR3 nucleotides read TGTGCCAGCTCTCCTGGACAGACTATTAGCTATGGCTACACCTTC. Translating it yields CASSPGQTISYGYTF.